There are a few counts of the clone carrying this T cell receptor beta chain. Its antigen is not known. Samples each had at least 5.5 micrograms of total RNA extracted. These data come from a study of blood T cells in healthy people across ages. Study results and caveats: Across the age range, TCR beta diversity per million T cells fell in a roughly linear way.

V was clipped by 0 bases and J by 6 bases; unmatched bases: 0. Germline values: CDR1 DFQATT, CDR2 SNEGSKA (reference sequence). This CDR3 comprises 12 residues. Alongside a J-beta primer mix, a sample-barcoded 5' primer served in a second PCR lasting about 7 to 11 cycles. TCRdb analysed the 5' RACE reads with MiXCR anew, one entry per CDR3 protein. The table lists 600,000 to 650,000 distinct CDR3 sequences, 58% of them singletons. V gene TRBV20-1 combines with J gene TRBJ1-2, with 8 bases that match TRBD1. The TCR sequence derives from a man in his fifties or sixties in good health. The sample consisted of blood. CDR3 in amino acids: CSARDRGHGYTF. The CDR3 DNA follows: TGCAGTGCTAGAGACAGGGGGCATGGCTACACCTTC.